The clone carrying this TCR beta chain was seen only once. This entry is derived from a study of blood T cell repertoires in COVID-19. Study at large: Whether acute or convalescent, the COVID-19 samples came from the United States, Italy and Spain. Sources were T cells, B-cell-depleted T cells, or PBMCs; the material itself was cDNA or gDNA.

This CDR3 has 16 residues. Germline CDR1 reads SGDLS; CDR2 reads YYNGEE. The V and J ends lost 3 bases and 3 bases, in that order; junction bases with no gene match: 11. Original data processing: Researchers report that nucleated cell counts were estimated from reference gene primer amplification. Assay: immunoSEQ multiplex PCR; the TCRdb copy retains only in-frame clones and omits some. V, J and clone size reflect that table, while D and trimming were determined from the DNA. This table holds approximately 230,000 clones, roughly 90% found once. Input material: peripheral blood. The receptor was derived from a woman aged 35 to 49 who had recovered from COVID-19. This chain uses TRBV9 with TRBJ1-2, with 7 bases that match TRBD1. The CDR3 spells CASSAGGTESHYGYTF. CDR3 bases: TGTGCCAGCAGCGCGGGGGGGACAGAGTCTCACTATGGCTACACCTTC.